These 29 T cell receptor beta chains originate from one sample sequenced in a study of beta chain features in type 1 diabetes. Antigens of these TCRs are unknown. Study-wide results and limits: Shortening of TCRB CDR3s, moderate but significant, appeared in all four CD4+ subsets of Type 1 diabetes patients.

The investigators reverse transcribed all of the isolated RNA, so they sequenced expressed TCRB transcripts. TCRdb keeps only in-frame clones here, not all; method: immunoSEQ multiplex PCR. This sample has roughly 150,000 clones, with approximately 10% found just once. The sample taken for sequencing was central memory CD4+ T cells from blood. The receptors stem from a man aged 30 to 39 with type 1 diabetes.

The chain couples TRBV19 to TRBJ2-1, with D perhaps matching TRBD2 (6 bases). Germline lookup yields CDR1 LNHDA and CDR2 SQIVND (reference sequence). This CDR3 has 14 amino acids. The V end lost 6 bases, the J end lost 5 bases, and 14 bases lay between the germline ends. In DNA, the CDR3 is TGTGCCAGTAGGCCGGGACTGGCGAACAATGAGCAGTTCTTC. Its translation is CASRPGLANNEQFF.

This clone was seen a few times. The chain uses TRBV12-5 and TRBJ2-5; 10 positions agree with TRBD2. After removal of 6 bases from V and 4 bases from J, the junction contained 5 bases not matched to a gene. Germline V gene lookup returns CDR1 LGHNT and CDR2 FRNRAP. The CDR3 covers 14 residues. In nucleotides, the CDR3 is TGTGCTAGTGGCCCGGGACTAGCGATAGAGACCCAGTACTTC. Its protein product is CASGPGLAIETQYF.

CDR3 in amino acids: CASSLDRGYQETQYF. Here the CDR3 DNA reads TGTGCCAGCAGCTTAGACAGGGGGTACCAAGAGACCCAGTACTTC. The chain links TRBV7-9 to TRBJ2-5, with 8 nucleotides matching TRBD1. From germline, CDR1 is SEHNR and CDR2 FQNEAQ (reference sequence). V was clipped by 1 base and J by 0 bases; unmatched bases: 1. The CDR3 length is 15 residues.

A few counts support this clone. The genes are TRBV5-8 and TRBJ2-1, with TRBD2 matching over 8 bases. This CDR3 has 15 residues. V trimming: 3 bases; J trimming: 10 bases; junction bases outside the gene matches: 12. Per the germline V gene, CDR1 is SGHTS and CDR2 is YDEGEE. The CDR3 protein is CASSSAGVGSGEQFF. CDR3 DNA sequence: TGTGCCAGCAGCTCAGCGGGAGTGGGAAGTGGCGAGCAGTTCTTC. The complete variable domain, with remaining parts taken from reference TRBV5-8 and TRBJ2-1, reads EAGVTQSPTHLIKTRGQQATLRCSPISGHTSVYWYQQALGLGLQFLLWYDEGEERNRGNFPPRFSGRQFPNYSSELNVNALELEDSALYLCASSSAGVGSGEQFFGPGTRLTVL.

This clone occurred a few times. Sequence at one end of the junction differs from germline and may be a read error. This chain uses TRBV20-1 with TRBJ2-3; D possibly corresponds to TRBD1 (5 bases). Germline CDR1 reads DFQATT; CDR2 reads SNEGSKA (reference sequence). This CDR3 comprises 11 residues. CDR3 sequence reads: CSARDDPPRDF. Here the CDR3 DNA reads TGCAGTGCTAGAGATGATCCGCCCAGGGATTTT.

This clone has a handful of counts. This chain joins TRBV29-1 and TRBJ2-5; 7 positions match TRBD2. J gave up 5 bases and V 6 bases, and 12 bases lay outside the gene matches. Germline values: CDR1 SQVTM, CDR2 ANQGSEA. The CDR3 contains 14 residues. The DNA for the CDR3 is TGCAGCGTCACTGAGGCGGGGGTGGGCGAGACCCAGTACTTC. It translates to CSVTEAGVGETQYF.

This clone has just a few counts. The rearrangement uses TRBV4-2 and TRBJ2-3; D is perhaps TRBD2 (6 bases). CDR1 LGHNA and CDR2 YNFKEQ come from the germline V gene. The CDR3 spans 16 residues. Trimming cost V 1 base and J 2 bases, with 13 bases left between them. CDR3 loop: CASSQVVSGHTDTQYF. The CDR3 DNA follows: TGTGCCAGCAGCCAAGTTGTTAGCGGTCACACAGATACGCAGTATTTT.

Only a few counts were recorded for this clone. The V gene is TRBV21-1, the J gene TRBJ1-5; the table's TRBD1 call for D was not verified on the DNA. TRBV21-1 is given as a pseudogene. The CDR3 totals 14 residues. The CDR3 nucleotides are TGTGCCAGCAGCACAAACAGGGCTCTTCAGCCCCAGCATTTT. It encodes CASSTNRALQPQHF.

Concerning this clone itself: Other DNA sequences in this specimen translate into the identical CDR3. The CDR3 region has the DNA TGTGCCAGCAGCTTATACGGAGATACGCAGTATTTT. Protein sequence: CASSLYGDTQYF. This chain uses TRBV7-3 with TRBJ2-3, with D uncertain. In germline, CDR1 is SGHTA, CDR2 FQGTGA. Trimming pared 2 bases from V and 5 bases from J, leaving 5 bases between. The CDR3 has 12 residues.

The chain recombines TRBV7-3 with TRBJ2-7, with a possible D match to TRBD2 (6 bases). Germline CDR1 and CDR2: SGHTA and FQGTGA. Trimming removed 5 bases at V and 4 bases at J, with 15 bases between. The CDR3 consists of 14 residues. CDR3 coding DNA: TGTGCCAGCAGCCGTGGAGGGCCTCTGTACGAGCAGTACTTC. Translation: CASSRGGPLYEQYF.

V is TRBV27 and J is TRBJ2-2, with D perhaps matching TRBD2 (5 bases). The germline V gene has CDR1 MNHEY and CDR2 SMNVEV (reference sequence). This CDR3 is built from 13 residues. The V end was cut by 4 bases, the J end by 8 bases, with 11 bases between. The CDR3 sequence is CASSWRKLGELFF. The CDR3 DNA reads as TGTGCCAGCAGTTGGAGGAAATTGGGGGAGCTGTTTTTT.

This clone has just a few counts. The chain combines TRBV14 with TRBJ2-5; a weak D match, TRBD2 (6 bases). The germline V gene has CDR1 SGHDN and CDR2 FVKESK. The CDR3 covers 15 residues. The V end was cut by 4 bases, the J end by 1 base, with 13 bases between. This CDR3 is CASSPRRGVQETQYF. The CDR3 DNA follows: TGTGCCAGCAGCCCCCGGCGGGGCGTCCAAGAGACCCAGTACTTC.

The rearrangement links TRBV4-1 to TRBJ2-1, with D possibly being TRBD2 (6 bases). V was clipped by 2 bases and J by 4 bases, with 9 bases between them. The germline gives CDR1 MGHRA, CDR2 YSYEKL. The CDR3 consists of 14 residues. Here the CDR3 reads CASSQRDLYNEQFF. The CDR3 nucleotides read TGCGCCAGCAGCCAACGGGACTTGTACAATGAGCAGTTCTTC.

This rearrangement joins TRBV11-2 to TRBJ2-7; TRBD1 might be the D (5 bases). V lost 5 bases and J lost 2, with 19 bases in between. This CDR3 is built from 16 residues. CDR1 SGHAT and CDR2 FQNNGV come from the germline V gene. The CDR3 nucleotides read TGTGCCAGCAGCCTGCCCCGTGGTACAGGAGCCTACGAGCAGTACTTC. This gives the protein CASSLPRGTGAYEQYF.

This chain links TRBV6-6 with TRBJ1-1; a possible D gene is TRBD1 (5 bases). Trimming shortened V by 5 bases and J by 9 bases, and 13 bases separated the two germline ends. The germline gives CDR1 MNHNY, CDR2 SVGAGI (reference sequence). The CDR3 covers 12 residues. The CDR3 spells CASSPDSNQAFF. The DNA of the CDR3 is TGTGCCAGCAGTCCTGACAGCAATCAAGCTTTCTTT.

This clone showed up just a few times. The chain recombines TRBV29-1 with TRBJ1-1; D is possibly TRBD1 (5 bases). Germline V lookup: CDR1 SQVTM, CDR2 ANQGSEA. The CDR3 spans 11 residues. The V end lost 5 bases, the J end lost 10 bases, and 14 bases lay between the germline ends. The CDR3 is CSVLQAGRAFF. In nucleotides, the CDR3 is TGCAGCGTTCTCCAGGCGGGGCGAGCTTTCTTT.

The V gene is TRBV27, the J gene TRBJ1-2, with 11 bases fitting TRBD1. The V gene's germline CDR1 is MNHEY and CDR2 SMNVEV (reference sequence). This CDR3 has 14 residues. V was pared by 6 bases and J by 2 bases, with 2 bases of the junction left unmatched. The CDR3 DNA follows: TGTGCCAGCAGAAGGACAGGGGGCAACTATGGCTACACCTTC. This sequence encodes CASRRTGGNYGYTF.

The chain is built from TRBV28 and TRBJ1-5; D gene uncertain. V lost 3 bases to trimming and J lost 7 bases, with 13 bases between them. The CDR3 loop spans 14 amino acids. The germline V gene encodes CDR1 MDHEN and CDR2 SYDVKM. The CDR3 bases are TGTGCCAGCAGTTTGATCGAGGGAGGGCAGCCCCAGCATTTT. It yields the protein CASSLIEGGQPQHF.

The chain has TRBV11-3 and TRBJ2-1; no clear D gene. V was trimmed by 0 bases and J by 9 bases, leaving 18 bases between them. The CDR3 runs to 16 residues. Germline-derived CDR1 and CDR2 are SGHNT and YENEEA. Here the CDR3 DNA reads TGTGCCAGCAGCTTAGACTCTAACGGATTCAGGCGTGAGCAGTTCTTC. Translated, it gives CASSLDSNGFRREQFF.

The chain carries TRBV28 and TRBJ1-4; D not certain. Looked up from germline, CDR1 is MDHEN and CDR2 is SYDVKM. V lost 5 bases, J lost 4 bases, and 8 bases lay in between. This CDR3 is 13 amino acids long. The CDR3 bases are TGTGCCAGCAGTCTTTTATATAATGAAAAACTGTTTTTT. This gives the protein CASSLLYNEKLFF.

This clone has a handful of counts. The chain combines TRBV2 with TRBJ2-7; a possible D gene is TRBD2 (5 bases). CDR1 and CDR2 (germline): SNHLY, FYNNEI. Trimming left V 7 bases short and J 7 bases short, with 11 bases between. This CDR3 is 11 amino acids long. CDR3 in DNA: TGTGCCAGCAAGCTAGCCGAGGAGCAGTACTTC. Amino acid sequence: CASKLAEEQYF. Full variable domain (missing parts from reference TRBV2 and TRBJ2-7): EPEVTQTPSHQVTQMGQEVILRCVPISNHLYFYWYRQILGQKVEFLVSFYNNEISEKSEIFDDQFSVERPDGSNFTLKIRSTKLEDSAMYFCASKLAEEQYFGPGTRLTVT.

As to this clone: The junction and the germline gene differ at one end; a read error may be behind it. This chain connects TRBV7-2 to TRBJ2-5; D not resolved. Per germline, CDR1 SGHTA and CDR2 FQGNSA. This CDR3 spans 13 amino acids. This CDR3 is CASSFERRRGWDF. As DNA, the CDR3 is TGTGCCAGCAGCTTCGAACGGAGAAGAGGCTGGGACTTC.

This clone was recorded a few times. The gene calls are TRBV5-4 and TRBJ2-3; the match to TRBD2 covers 9 bases. In germline, CDR1 is SGHNT, CDR2 YYREEE (reference sequence). The ends lost 0 bases at V and 4 bases at J; junction bases unmatched: 6. The CDR3 has 16 residues. The CDR3 coding sequence is TGTGCCAGCAGCTTGGGGGGTAGCGGGAGACCAGATACGCAGTATTTT. Encoded protein: CASSLGGSGRPDTQYF.

This clone was recorded a few times. The genes are TRBV18 and TRBJ2-2, with D possibly being TRBD2 (6 bases). The CDR3 consists of 13 residues. The V gene's germline CDR1 is KGHSH and CDR2 LQKENI. V lost 4 bases, J lost 7 bases, and 10 bases lay in between. The CDR3 coding sequence is TGTGCCAGCTCACGTCGGGAGTACGGGGAGCTGTTTTTT. This translates into CASSRREYGELFF. Full variable domain (missing parts from reference TRBV18 and TRBJ2-2): NAGVMQNPRHLVRRRGQEARLRCSPMKGHSHVYWYRQLPEEGLKFMVYLQKENIIDESGMPKERFSAEFPKEGPSILRIQQVVRGDSAAYFCASSRREYGELFFGEGSRLTVL.

This chain connects TRBV7-2 to TRBJ2-1, with 11 nucleotides matching TRBD2. CDR3 length equals 13 residues. Germline CDR1 SGHTA, CDR2 FQGNSA. V was pared by 5 bases and J by 15 bases, with 9 bases of the junction left unmatched. The CDR3 loop reads CASSPDSGRGPFF. DNA for the CDR3: TGTGCCAGCAGCCCGGATAGCGGGAGGGGCCCGTTCTTC.

This clone showed up just a few times. The chain is built from TRBV7-2 and TRBJ2-5, with 13 bases that match TRBD2. Germline CDR1 SGHTA, CDR2 FQGNSA. V was clipped by 0 bases and J by 2 bases; unmatched bases: 6. CDR3 length: 18 amino acids. This CDR3 is CASSLAGWTSGRQETQYF. DNA of the CDR3: TGTGCCAGCAGCTTAGCCGGTTGGACTAGCGGGAGACAAGAGACCCAGTACTTC.

The table lists this clone with many counts. CDR3 region: CASSLERTAQETQYF. The CDR3 bases are TGTGCCAGCAGCTTAGAACGGACAGCCCAAGAGACCCAGTACTTC. The chain combines TRBV7-9 with TRBJ2-5; the D gene is possibly TRBD1 (6 bases). There are 15 residues in the CDR3. From germline, CDR1 is SEHNR and CDR2 FQNEAQ (reference sequence). V was shortened by 1 base and J by 1 base, with 10 bases between the two germline ends.

This clone has just a few counts. The chain couples TRBV5-1 to TRBJ2-2; 8 nucleotides align to TRBD2. V was pared by 0 bases and J by 0 bases, with 7 bases of the junction left unmatched. The CDR3 has 18 amino acids. Germline V gene data show CDR1 as SGHRS and CDR2 as YFSETQ. CDR3 region: CASSLAISGVANTGELFF. DNA for the CDR3: TGCGCCAGCAGCTTGGCCATTAGCGGGGTAGCGAACACCGGGGAGCTGTTTTTT.

The J gene is TRBJ2-7, the V gene TRBV6-1; D is perhaps TRBD2 (7 bases). The CDR3 extends over 16 amino acids. In germline, CDR1 is MNHNS, CDR2 SASEGT. V was trimmed by 2 bases and J by 4 bases, leaving 18 bases between them. CDR3 bases: TGTGCCAGCAGTGAACTCGGCAGGGGAGGGGGATACGAGCAGTACTTC. Amino acid sequence: CASSELGRGGGYEQYF.